Sequencing of this TCR beta chain was carried out in a study of T cell responses to AZD1222 COVID-19 vaccine. Study-wide results and caveats: Close to half of spike-specific TCRs reportedly recognize unmutated variant regions. White British ancestry dominated among donors, who included more females, and clonal diversity was possibly underestimated.

Trimming removed 0 bases from V and 2 bases from J, with 9 bases in between. CDR3 length: 16 amino acids. CDR1 and CDR2 from the germline V gene are SGHNT and YYREEE (reference sequence). On this clone: Antigen unknown.

This table comes from immunoSEQ multiplex PCR, and its TCRdb copy is limited to in-frame clones, with some not included. Here the sample spans 40,000 or so clones, roughly 88% being singletons. This TCR was sampled from an adult who received the AZD1222 COVID-19 vaccine. This chain links TRBV5-4 with TRBJ2-6; D could derive from TRBD1 or TRBD2 (5 bases each). This specimen was peripheral blood, taken 28 days after the second AZD1222 dose. In DNA form, the CDR3 reads TGTGCCAGCAGCTTGGCCCGGGGCCCTGGGGCCAACGTCCTGACTTTC. It yields the protein CASSLARGPGANVLTF.